This T cell receptor (beta chain) was recorded in a study of blood T cell repertoires in COVID-19. Turning to the study itself: Collection of acute and convalescent COVID-19 samples took place in the United States, Italy and Spain.

Libraries were prepared by immunoSEQ multiplex PCR; TCRdb keeps only in-frame clonotypes and omits some of them. This sample has 120,000 or so clones, with about four fifths found just once. The CDR3 has 13 amino acids. V was shortened by 2 bases and J by 7 bases, with 9 bases between the two germline ends. The germline V gene has CDR1 MNHNS and CDR2 SASEGT. This clone was observed a single time. Sequencing used peripheral blood. The sequence came from a man aged 40-49 years with active or convalescent COVID-19. V is TRBV6-1 and J is TRBJ1-3; D ambiguous. The CDR3 sequence: CASSEPRGNTIYF. The CDR3 DNA follows: TGTGCCAGCAGTGAACCCCGAGGGAACACCATATATTTT.